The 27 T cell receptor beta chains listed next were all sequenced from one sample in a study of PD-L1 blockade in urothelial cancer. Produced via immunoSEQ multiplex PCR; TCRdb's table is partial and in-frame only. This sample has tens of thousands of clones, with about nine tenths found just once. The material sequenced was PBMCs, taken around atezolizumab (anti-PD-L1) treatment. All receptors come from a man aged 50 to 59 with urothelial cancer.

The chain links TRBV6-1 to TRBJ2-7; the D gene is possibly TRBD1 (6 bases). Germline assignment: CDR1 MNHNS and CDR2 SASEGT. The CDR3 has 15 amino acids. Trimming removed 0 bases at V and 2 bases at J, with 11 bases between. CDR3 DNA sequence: TGTGCCAGCAGTGAAGCTGGGGGCTTACCCTACGAGCAGTACTTC. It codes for CASSEAGGLPYEQYF.

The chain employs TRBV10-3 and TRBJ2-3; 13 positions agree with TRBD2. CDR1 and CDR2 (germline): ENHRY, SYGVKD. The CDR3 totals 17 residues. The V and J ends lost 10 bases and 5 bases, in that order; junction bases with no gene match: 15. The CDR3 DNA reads TGTGCCACCCGGTCCTCCGGGACTAGCGGGAAGGGAGATACGCAGTATTTT. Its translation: CATRSSGTSGKGDTQYF.

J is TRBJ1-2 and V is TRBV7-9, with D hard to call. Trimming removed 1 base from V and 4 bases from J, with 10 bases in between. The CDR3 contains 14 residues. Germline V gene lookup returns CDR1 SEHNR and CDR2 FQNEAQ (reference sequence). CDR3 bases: TGTGCCAGCAGCTTAGGAACGGGGTTCTATGGCTACACCTTC. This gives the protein CASSLGTGFYGYTF.

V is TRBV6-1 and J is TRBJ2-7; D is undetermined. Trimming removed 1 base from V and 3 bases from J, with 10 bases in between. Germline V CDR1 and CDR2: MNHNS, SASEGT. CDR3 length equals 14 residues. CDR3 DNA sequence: TGTGCCAGCAGTGAAGTTTGGCAGGTCTACGAGCAGTACTTC. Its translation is CASSEVWQVYEQYF.

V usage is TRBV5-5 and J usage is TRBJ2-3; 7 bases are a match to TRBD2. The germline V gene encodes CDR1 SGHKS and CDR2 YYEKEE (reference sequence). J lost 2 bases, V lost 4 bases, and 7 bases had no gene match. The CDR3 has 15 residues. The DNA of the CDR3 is TGTGCCAGCAGCAGCTTGGGAGGGACCACAGATACGCAGTATTTT. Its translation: CASSSLGGTTDTQYF.

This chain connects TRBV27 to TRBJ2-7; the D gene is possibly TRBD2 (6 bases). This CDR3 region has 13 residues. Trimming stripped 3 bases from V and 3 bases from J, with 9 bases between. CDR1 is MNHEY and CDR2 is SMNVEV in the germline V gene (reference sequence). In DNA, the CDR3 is TGTGCCAGCAGTTTCGGGGGTGGCTACGAGCAGTACTTC. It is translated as CASSFGGGYEQYF.

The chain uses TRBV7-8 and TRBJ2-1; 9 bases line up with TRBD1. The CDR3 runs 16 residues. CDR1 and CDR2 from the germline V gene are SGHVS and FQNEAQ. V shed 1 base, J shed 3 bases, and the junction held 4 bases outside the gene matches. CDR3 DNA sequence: TGTGCCAGCAGCTTAGGGAACAGGGGGCACTACAATGAGCAGTTCTTC. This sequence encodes CASSLGNRGHYNEQFF.

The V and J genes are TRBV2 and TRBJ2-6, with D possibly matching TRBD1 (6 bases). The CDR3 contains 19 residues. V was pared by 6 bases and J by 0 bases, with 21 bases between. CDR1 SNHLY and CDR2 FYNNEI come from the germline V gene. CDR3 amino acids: CASSYIPGQGLSGANVLTF. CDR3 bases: TGTGCCAGCAGCTACATACCGGGACAAGGCCTCTCTGGGGCCAACGTCCTGACTTTC.

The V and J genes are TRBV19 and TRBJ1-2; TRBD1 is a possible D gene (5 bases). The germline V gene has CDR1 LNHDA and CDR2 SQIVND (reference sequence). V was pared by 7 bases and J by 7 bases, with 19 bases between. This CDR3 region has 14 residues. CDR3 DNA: TGTGCCAGTAATAAGGGACTTTCAACAGTTGGCTACACCTTC. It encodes CASNKGLSTVGYTF.

The CDR3 region is CASSLATGQPQHF. For the CDR3, the DNA is TGTGCCAGCAGCTTAGCGACGGGTCAGCCCCAGCATTTT. The rearrangement links TRBV7-2 to TRBJ1-5; no reliable D call. The germline CDR1 and CDR2 sequences are SGHTA and FQGNSA. V was cut by 0 bases and J by 6 bases, with 6 bases left in between. This CDR3 spans 13 amino acids.

For the CDR3, the DNA is TGTGCCAGCAGCTTAAGGCGGGGGGACTACAATGAGCAGTTCTTC. Its protein is CASSLRRGDYNEQFF. The chain couples TRBV7-3 to TRBJ2-1, with 8 bases fitting TRBD2. CDR3 length equals 15 residues. Germline V CDR1 and CDR2: SGHTA, FQGTGA. V dropped 1 base and J dropped 3; count of bases not matched to a gene: 2. Complete variable domain (other parts from reference TRBV7-3 and TRBJ2-1): GAGVSQTPSNKVTEKGKYVELRCDPISGHTALYWYRQSLGQGPEFLIYFQGTGAADDSGLPNDRFFAVRPEGSVSTLKIQRTERGDSAVYLCASSLRRGDYNEQFFGPGTRLTVL.

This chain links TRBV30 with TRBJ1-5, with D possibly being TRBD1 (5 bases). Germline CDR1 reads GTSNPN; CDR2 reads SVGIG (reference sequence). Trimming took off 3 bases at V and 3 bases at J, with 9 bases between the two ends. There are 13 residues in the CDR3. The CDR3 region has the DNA TGTGCCTGGAGAGACAGACCCAATCAGCCCCAGCATTTT. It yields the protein CAWRDRPNQPQHF.

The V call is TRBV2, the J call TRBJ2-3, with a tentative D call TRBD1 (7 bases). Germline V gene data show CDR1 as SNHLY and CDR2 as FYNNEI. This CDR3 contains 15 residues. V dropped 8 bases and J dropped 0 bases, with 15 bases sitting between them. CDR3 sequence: CASPRGATSTDTQYF. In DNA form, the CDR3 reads TGTGCCAGCCCCAGGGGGGCTACTAGCACAGATACGCAGTATTTT. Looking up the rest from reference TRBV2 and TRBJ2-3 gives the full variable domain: EPEVTQTPSHQVTQMGQEVILRCVPISNHLYFYWYRQILGQKVEFLVSFYNNEISEKSEIFDDQFSVERPDGSNFTLKIRSTKLEDSAMYFCASPRGATSTDTQYFGPGTRLTVL.

The CDR3 region is CASSQDGDRGFIPSYTF. CDR3 bases: TGTGCCAGCAGCCAAGACGGGGACAGGGGCTTTATTCCAAGCTACACCTTC. The chain recombines TRBV4-2 with TRBJ1-2; 10 positions agree with TRBD1. The CDR3 contains 17 residues. Germline-derived CDR1 and CDR2 are LGHNA and YNFKEQ. V lost 0 bases, J lost 9 bases, and 13 bases stayed unmatched.

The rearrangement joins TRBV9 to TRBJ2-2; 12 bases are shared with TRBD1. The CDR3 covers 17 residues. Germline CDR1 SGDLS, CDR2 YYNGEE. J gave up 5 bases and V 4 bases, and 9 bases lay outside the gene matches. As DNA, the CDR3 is TGTGCCAGCAGCCCTAAGGAGGGACAGGGGGCAACCGGGGAGCTGTTTTTT. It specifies CASSPKEGQGATGELFF.

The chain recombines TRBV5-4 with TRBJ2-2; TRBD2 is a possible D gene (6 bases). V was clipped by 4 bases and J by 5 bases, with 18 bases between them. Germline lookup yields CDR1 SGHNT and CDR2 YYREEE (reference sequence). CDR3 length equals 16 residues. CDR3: CASSNHGEALTGELFF. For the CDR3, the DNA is TGTGCCAGCAGCAATCACGGGGAGGCACTTACCGGGGAGCTGTTTTTT.

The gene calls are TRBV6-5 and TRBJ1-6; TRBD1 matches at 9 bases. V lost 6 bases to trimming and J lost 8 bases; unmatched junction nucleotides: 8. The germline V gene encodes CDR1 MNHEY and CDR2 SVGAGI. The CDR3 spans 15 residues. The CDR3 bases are TGTGCCAGCAGGGGACCCGGGACAGGGTATTCACCCCTCCACTTT. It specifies CASRGPGTGYSPLHF.

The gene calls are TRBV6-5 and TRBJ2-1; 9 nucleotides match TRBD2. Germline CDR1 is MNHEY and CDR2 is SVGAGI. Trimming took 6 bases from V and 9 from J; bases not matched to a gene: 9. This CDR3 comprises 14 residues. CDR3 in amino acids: CASRIIAGAVEQFF. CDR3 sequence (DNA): TGTGCCAGCAGGATAATAGCGGGAGCAGTTGAGCAGTTCTTC.

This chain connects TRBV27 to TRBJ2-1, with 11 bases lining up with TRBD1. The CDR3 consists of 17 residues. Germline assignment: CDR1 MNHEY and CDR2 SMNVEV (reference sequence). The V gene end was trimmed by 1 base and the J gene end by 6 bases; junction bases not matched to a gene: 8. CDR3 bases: TGTGCCAGCAGTTTATTGGTTATGGGGACAGGGGGCAATGAGCAGTTCTTC. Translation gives CASSLLVMGTGGNEQFF.

The CDR3 spells CAWSGDRNNQPQHF. The CDR3, as DNA: TGTGCCTGGAGTGGGGACAGGAACAATCAGCCCCAGCATTTT. This rearrangement joins TRBV30 to TRBJ1-5; 8 bases map to TRBD1. This CDR3 region has 14 residues. Germline CDR1 and CDR2: GTSNPN and SVGIG (reference sequence). V gave up 1 base and J gave up 3 bases; unmatched junction bases: 2.

The CDR3 region has the DNA TGTGCCAGCAGTTACTCCCCCAGGACAGGGAGGCGAGGCTACACCTTC. This translates into CASSYSPRTGRRGYTF. The chain couples TRBV6-5 to TRBJ1-2; 8 nucleotides agree with TRBD1. This CDR3 is built from 16 residues. V lost 0 bases, J lost 8 bases, and 11 bases stayed unmatched. Germline V gene lookup returns CDR1 MNHEY and CDR2 SVGAGI.

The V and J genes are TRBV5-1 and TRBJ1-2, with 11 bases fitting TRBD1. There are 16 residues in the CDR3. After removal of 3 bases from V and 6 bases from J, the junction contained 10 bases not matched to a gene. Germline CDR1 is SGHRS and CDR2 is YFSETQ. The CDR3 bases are TGCGCCAGCAGCTCTACATACTCGGGACAGGGGGATGGCTACACCTTC. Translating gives CASSSTYSGQGDGYTF.

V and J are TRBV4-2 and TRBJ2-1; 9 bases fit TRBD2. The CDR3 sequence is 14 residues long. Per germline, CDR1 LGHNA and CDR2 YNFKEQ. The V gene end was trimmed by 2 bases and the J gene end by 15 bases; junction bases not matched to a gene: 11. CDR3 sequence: CASSQQGAGGHPFF. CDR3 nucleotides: TGTGCCAGCAGCCAACAAGGGGCGGGGGGGCATCCGTTCTTC.

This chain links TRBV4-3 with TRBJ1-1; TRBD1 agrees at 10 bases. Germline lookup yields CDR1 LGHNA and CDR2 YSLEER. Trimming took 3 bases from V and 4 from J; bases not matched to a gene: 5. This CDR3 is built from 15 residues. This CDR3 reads CASSHTRTGGTEAFF. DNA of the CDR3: TGCGCCAGCAGCCACACTCGGACAGGGGGCACTGAAGCTTTCTTT.

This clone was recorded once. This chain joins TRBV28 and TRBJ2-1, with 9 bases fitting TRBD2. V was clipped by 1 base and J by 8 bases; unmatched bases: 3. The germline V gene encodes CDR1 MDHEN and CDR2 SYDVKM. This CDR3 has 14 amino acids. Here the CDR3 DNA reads TGTGCCAGCAGTTTATTTAGCGGGAGCTATGAGCAGTTCTTC. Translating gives CASSLFSGSYEQFF.

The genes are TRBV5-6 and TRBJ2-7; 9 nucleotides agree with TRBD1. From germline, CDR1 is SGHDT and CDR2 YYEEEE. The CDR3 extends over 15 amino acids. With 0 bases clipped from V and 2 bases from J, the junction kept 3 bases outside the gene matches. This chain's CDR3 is CASSLAGTGTYEQYF. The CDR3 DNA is TGTGCCAGCAGCTTGGCCGGGACAGGGACCTACGAGCAGTACTTC.

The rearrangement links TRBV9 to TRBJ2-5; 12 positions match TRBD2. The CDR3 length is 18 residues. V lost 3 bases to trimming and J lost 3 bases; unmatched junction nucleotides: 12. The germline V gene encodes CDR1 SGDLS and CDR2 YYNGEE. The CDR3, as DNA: TGTGCCAGCAGCGGCGGACTAGCGGGGCCCCCATGGGAAGAGACCCAGTACTTC. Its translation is CASSGGLAGPPWEETQYF.